These 2 T cell receptor beta chains originate from one sample sequenced in a study of T cell repertoires in cytomegalovirus infection. TCRdb redid the calling of the reads with MiXCR, one entry per CDR3 protein. The sample holds hundreds of thousands of distinct CDR3 sequences, about a sixth seen once. Material: PBMCs. These receptors were obtained from a human donor in good health (CMV status not recorded). Some clones in this sample may be carry-over from other donors' samples.

The rearrangement uses TRBV5-5 and TRBJ1-4; D uncertain. V was pared by 7 bases and J by 4 bases, with 20 bases between. There are 16 residues in the CDR3. Germline CDR1 is SGHKS and CDR2 is YYEKEE (reference sequence). CDR3 bases: TGTGCCAGCGGATCCCCCCTGCCGGGCCATAATGAAAAACTGTTTTTT. The encoded protein is CASGSPLPGHNEKLFF.

The gene calls are TRBV6-5 and TRBJ1-4; D perhaps matches TRBD1 (6 bases). Germline V gives CDR1 MNHEY, CDR2 SVGAGI. Trimming pared 3 bases from V and 4 bases from J, leaving 12 bases between. The CDR3 contains 15 residues. The CDR3 nucleotides read TGTGCCAGCAGTTATTGGGGGGCGGATAATGAAAAACTGTTTTTT. Translation: CASSYWGADNEKLFF.